The sequence of this T cell receptor beta chain was determined in a study of blood T cell repertoires in COVID-19 (dated by TCRdb to 2018 to 2020). For the study in its entirety: The collaborator samples originated in the United States, Italy and Spain and spanned the acute and convalescent phases of COVID-19. The material from the prospective study consisted of cDNA or gDNA derived from T cells, B-cell-depleted T cells, or PBMCs. Deeply sampled blood TCRbeta repertoires from subjects exposed to, actively infected with, or recovered from COVID-19 were included in the dataset. A freely available public database, intended as a resource for researchers studying the immune response to SARS-CoV-2, is where the repertoires were released. The samples were drawn from the first 160 participants of the ongoing ImmuneRACE study and from 1,200 or so subjects provided by 6 global collaborators. The sample metadata nearly always contained a de-identified subject ID, COVID-19 status, age in years and sex. Where HLA class I and class II types were available, the types were taken from metadata supplied by the sample provider, not from assay-based typing.

TCRbeta CDR3 regions were amplified from genomic DNA using the immunoSEQ Assay, a bias-controlled multiplex PCR. In the source study's methods: Within the assay, amplification of reference gene primers was used to estimate how many nucleated cells each sample contained. To quantify the absolute abundance of each unique TCRbeta CDR3 rearrangement, sequence reads were collapsed and filtered. For each sample, productive Simpson clonality was calculated as the square root of Simpson's diversity index over productive rearrangements. TCRdb took over this immuneACCESS table, retaining in-frame rearrangements with V and J assigned. Such tables are incomplete; in checked studies, under half of the missing clones stem from an unresolved V gene, and the remainder is unexplained. D and trimming come from the DNA, and the V and J calls and clone size come from that table. The sample records 140,000 to 150,000 clones, 65% to 85% of which are singletons. The leading ten clones occupy approximately 12% of the sample.

Here is what the overall study found, with its caveats: How much clinical and demographic metadata was included differed by source and by participant, and the metadata was provided uncurated.

Whole blood was collected in K2EDTA tubes by collaborating institutions according to the institutions' own protocols. For TCRbeta analysis, collaborators shipped samples as frozen whole blood, isolated PBMCs, or DNA extracted from either of those sample types. The junction shows trimming of 4 bases on V and 3 bases on J, and the gene matches do not reach 5 bases of it. Taken from the germline V gene (reference sequence), the CDR1 and CDR2 loops are SGHNT and YYREEE. The CDR3 goes from the cysteine to the phenylalanine over 14 residues. Only CDR3 DNA remains: 42 bases, in frame from the first base. Turning to this clone: The target of this receptor is not known. Base qualities are not recorded, but no much larger clone differs from it by a single base.

This TCR derives from a man between 60 and 75 years old with active or convalescent COVID-19. The material sequenced was peripheral blood. Recombination linked TRBV5-4 to TRBJ2-5, with 8 bases matching TRBD2. The DNA reads as follows: TGTGCCAGCAGCGCAGGACTAGCCGAAGAGACCCAGTACTTC. This codes for CASSAGLAEETQYF.